A single sample is the source of the 11 T cell receptor beta chains below, sequenced in a study of blood T cell repertoires in COVID-19. Some clones are missing from TCRdb's copy, which holds only in-frame ones; the method was immunoSEQ multiplex PCR. The table records about 110,000 clones, about two thirds of them present only once. The sequenced sample consisted of peripheral blood. These receptors all come from a human donor with acute or convalescent COVID-19. The donor label of this sample is uncertain.

This clone has just a few counts. As DNA, the CDR3 is TGTGCCAGCAGTCCCGACAGGACGCCCGGGCATGGCTACACCTTC. Translating it yields CASSPDRTPGHGYTF. The rearrangement links TRBV27 to TRBJ1-2; TRBD1 is a possible D gene (6 bases). The V end was cut by 5 bases, the J end by 6 bases, with 19 bases between. Germline CDR1 reads MNHEY; CDR2 reads SMNVEV (reference sequence). The CDR3 totals 15 residues.

The rearrangement uses TRBV6-5 and TRBJ2-5; D gene ambiguous. Germline assignment: CDR1 MNHEY and CDR2 SVGAGI. The ends were cut back, 0 bases at V and 5 bases at J, with 13 bases in the middle. The CDR3 totals 15 residues. This CDR3 reads CASSYSFGEWETQYF. The CDR3 bases are TGTGCCAGCAGTTACTCTTTCGGAGAATGGGAGACCCAGTACTTC.

J is TRBJ2-5 and V is TRBV9; TRBD2 agrees at 8 bases. This CDR3 contains 15 residues. After removal of 0 bases from V and 6 bases from J, the junction contained 7 bases not matched to a gene. Germline loops: CDR1 SGDLS, CDR2 YYNGEE. CDR3 protein: CASSVGSGDQKTQYF. The CDR3 coding sequence is TGTGCCAGCAGCGTAGGTAGCGGGGACCAGAAGACCCAGTACTTC.

Note on this clone: The same CDR3 also results from other DNA sequences found in this sample. The J gene is TRBJ2-5, the V gene TRBV18; possibly TRBD2 for D (6 bases). The V and J ends lost 1 base and 4 bases respectively, with 13 bases between them. The CDR3 loop spans 15 amino acids. Looked up from germline, CDR1 is KGHSH and CDR2 is LQKENI. The DNA for the CDR3 is TGTGCCAGCTCACCACTTAGCGGTCGGGGAGAGACCCAGTACTTC. It is translated as CASSPLSGRGETQYF.

This chain connects TRBV11-2 to TRBJ2-1, with 12 bases matching TRBD2. The CDR3 spans 14 residues. The trim removed 8 bases at V and 8 bases at J, leaving 7 bases unmatched. The germline CDR1 and CDR2 sequences are SGHAT and FQNNGV. CDR3: CASLPLAGGHEQFF. The DNA of the CDR3 is TGTGCCAGCCTCCCACTAGCGGGGGGACATGAGCAGTTCTTC.

The gene calls are TRBV11-2 and TRBJ2-7; 10 bases fit TRBD1. The CDR3 sequence is 13 residues long. Per germline, CDR1 SGHAT and CDR2 FQNNGV. V lost 3 bases to trimming and J lost 5 bases; unmatched junction nucleotides: 1. The CDR3: CASSLTGGNEQYF. The CDR3 region has the DNA TGTGCCAGCAGCTTGACAGGGGGCAACGAGCAGTACTTC.

This clone occurred once. The rearrangement uses TRBV5-1 and TRBJ1-1, with unresolved D. This CDR3 region has 16 residues. Deletions cut 0 bases from V and 1 base from J, with 13 bases between. CDR1 is SGHRS and CDR2 is YFSETQ in the germline V gene. CDR3 nucleotides: TGCGCCAGCAGCTTGGCCCCCGCAGGCGAGAACACTGAAGCTTTCTTT. Encoded protein: CASSLAPAGENTEAFF.

The chain is built from TRBV5-1 and TRBJ1-6, with D perhaps matching TRBD1 (6 bases). CDR1 and CDR2 from the germline V gene are SGHRS and YFSETQ. The CDR3 covers 15 residues. V was pared by 1 base and J by 8 bases, with 13 bases between. For the CDR3, the DNA is TGCGCCAGCAGCTTGTTGGGCAGGGGTTATTCACCCCTCCACTTT. It codes for CASSLLGRGYSPLHF.

About this clone itself: At one end the junction does not follow the germline gene, possibly because of a read error. The chain is built from TRBV19 and TRBJ1-2, with TRBD1 matching over 10 bases. Germline V CDR1 and CDR2: LNHDA, SQIVND (reference sequence). The CDR3 has 13 residues. The CDR3 loop is CASSIVGTGETYF. CDR3 DNA sequence: TGTGCCAGTAGTATTGTGGGGACAGGGGAGACTTACTTC.

This clone was observed once. The chain recombines TRBV7-3 with TRBJ1-1; D is uncertain. Trimming took off 2 bases at V and 7 bases at J, with 8 bases between the two ends. Germline CDR1 SGHTA, CDR2 FQGTGA. The CDR3 spans 12 residues. CDR3 DNA: TGTGCCAGCAGCTTAGGGCGGGGTGAAGCTTTCTTT. Protein: CASSLGRGEAFF.

The table lists this clone with a few counts. The rearrangement links TRBV19 to TRBJ2-1, with TRBD1 matching 11 bases. V lost 5 bases, J lost 0 bases, and 6 bases stayed unmatched. Germline lookup yields CDR1 LNHDA and CDR2 SQIVND (reference sequence). The CDR3 contains 17 residues. CDR3 sequence: CASSRWDRGGSYNEQFF. The CDR3 bases are TGTGCCAGTAGTCGCTGGGACAGGGGGGGCTCCTACAATGAGCAGTTCTTC.